This T cell receptor (beta chain) emerged from a study of T cell responses to AZD1222 COVID-19 vaccine. CDR1 and CDR2 (germline): GTSNPN, SVGIG (reference sequence). Trimming cost V 5 bases and J 5 bases, with 18 bases left between them. The CDR3 length is 15 residues. Both about-4-week and about-12-week second-dose recipients were combined. Sequencing was performed with immunoSEQ multiplex PCR; in TCRdb, only in-frame clones are kept and a portion is missing. The data hold 140,000 or so clones, with roughly 89% observed a single time. Study-level points and caveats: Clonal diversity was possibly underestimated, and white British individuals and females predominated among donors. Repertoires were obtained only post-peak T cell response. Spike-specific TCR breadth and depth went up after people got two AZD1222 doses.

On this clone itself: Its target is not known.

The chain has TRBV30 and TRBJ2-2, with D possibly matching TRBD2 (6 bases). The sequence was collected from an adult who received the AZD1222 COVID-19 vaccine. Sequencing was performed on peripheral blood, taken 28 days after the second AZD1222 dose. CDR3 sequence reads: CAWSIGTHRTGELFF. CDR3 nucleotides: TGTGCCTGGTCCATCGGGACTCATAGGACCGGGGAGCTGTTTTTT.